These 5 T cell receptor beta chains share one sample of origin, sequenced in a study of T cell repertoires in ileal Crohn's disease. Time point indicated: neoterminal ileum biopsy at postoperative endoscopy, about 6 months after surgery. TCRdb keeps only in-frame clones here, not all; method: immunoSEQ multiplex PCR. Of about 15,000 clones detected, around 80% appear once; the ten largest clones hold around 3.9%. The sequencing input was ileal tissue. The receptors were gathered from an adult with Crohn's disease.

The chain uses TRBV29-1 and TRBJ2-1; 10 bases line up with TRBD2. The CDR3 is made up of 16 amino acids. J gave up 2 bases and V 1 base, and 5 bases lay outside the gene matches. Germline-derived CDR1 and CDR2 are SQVTM and ANQGSEA. Here the CDR3 DNA reads TGCAGCGTTGAAGCCCCCCTAGCGGGGGCCTACAATGAGCAGTTCTTC. Its protein product is CSVEAPLAGAYNEQFF.

This chain links TRBV28 with TRBJ2-5, with D possibly being TRBD1 (5 bases). The CDR3 spans 13 residues. The germline CDR1 and CDR2 sequences are MDHEN and SYDVKM. Trimming removed 3 bases at V and 7 bases at J, with 12 bases between. Here the CDR3 reads CASSFSQGGTQYF. CDR3 DNA sequence: TGTGCCAGCAGTTTTTCCCAGGGCGGGACCCAGTACTTC.

The J gene is TRBJ2-1, the V gene TRBV7-9; D not resolved. V was clipped by 0 bases and J by 0 bases, with 6 bases between them. Germline V gene sequence: CDR1 SEHNR, CDR2 FQNEAQ (reference sequence). The CDR3 contains 15 residues. The CDR3 loop reads CASSLAVGSYNEQFF. The CDR3 bases are TGTGCCAGCAGCTTAGCTGTAGGCTCCTACAATGAGCAGTTCTTC.

The table lists this clone with a count of one. The sample carries other DNA sequences with the same CDR3. The CDR3 protein is CASSGNRGIGQPQHF. The CDR3 DNA is TGTGCCAGCAGTGGAAACAGGGGAATTGGCCAGCCCCAGCATTTT. The chain uses TRBV6-1 and TRBJ1-5, with 7 bases aligning to TRBD1. The CDR3 spans 15 residues. Germline V CDR1 and CDR2: MNHNS, SASEGT. V dropped 4 bases and J dropped 7; count of bases not matched to a gene: 10.

The chain recombines TRBV5-5 with TRBJ1-5; TRBD1 is a possible D gene (6 bases). Trimming cost V 1 base and J 1 base, with 15 bases left between them. The CDR3 length is 17 residues. Germline V gene data show CDR1 as SGHKS and CDR2 as YYEKEE (reference sequence). CDR3 bases: TGTGCCAGCAGCTTGAAGTTCAGGACAGCAAGCAATCAGCCCCAGCATTTT. Its protein is CASSLKFRTASNQPQHF.